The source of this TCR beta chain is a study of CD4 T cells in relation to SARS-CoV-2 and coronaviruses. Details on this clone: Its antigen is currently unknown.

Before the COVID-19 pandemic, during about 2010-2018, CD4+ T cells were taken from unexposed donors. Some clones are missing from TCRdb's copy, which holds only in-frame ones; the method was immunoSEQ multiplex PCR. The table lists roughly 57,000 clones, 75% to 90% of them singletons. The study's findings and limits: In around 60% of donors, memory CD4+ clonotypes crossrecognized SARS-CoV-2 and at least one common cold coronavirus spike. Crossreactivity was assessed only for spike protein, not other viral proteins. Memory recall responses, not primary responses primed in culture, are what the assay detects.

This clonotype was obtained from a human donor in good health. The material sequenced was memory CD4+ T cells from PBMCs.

The chain's CDR3 is CASRHRGTEAFF. DNA of the CDR3: TGTGCCAGCAGGCATAGGGGCACTGAAGCTTTCTTT. The V gene is TRBV2, the J gene TRBJ1-1, with a tentative D call TRBD1 (5 bases). In germline, CDR1 is SNHLY, CDR2 FYNNEI. Trimming pared 6 bases from V and 4 bases from J, leaving 9 bases between. CDR3 length: 12 residues. The full variable domain, its missing parts supplied by reference TRBV2 and TRBJ1-1, is EPEVTQTPSHQVTQMGQEVILRCVPISNHLYFYWYRQILGQKVEFLVSFYNNEISEKSEIFDDQFSVERPDGSNFTLKIRSTKLEDSAMYFCASRHRGTEAFFGQGTRLTVV.